These T cell receptor beta chains were read from a single sample in a study of a mutant IDH1 vaccine in newly diagnosed glioma. TCRdb's table, derived via immunoSEQ multiplex PCR, lists solely in-frame clones and lacks some. The profile shows about 40,000 clones, 65% to 85% of them singletons. No antigen has been assigned to these receptors. The material was PBMCs, obtained from a glioma patient whose treatment included an IDH1 peptide vaccine. The receptors shown here come from a man in his forties or fifties with glioma. Both conserved end residues are part of each CDR3. The D gene is left open where the match is weak.

length	J	V	D	CDR3	DNA
13	TRBJ2-7	TRBV7-2	-	CASSFGGSYEQYF	TGTGCCAGCAGCTTCGGGGGCAGCTACGAGCAGTACTTC
15	TRBJ1-5	TRBV27	TRBD1	CASSPRKGAGQPQHF	TGTGCCAGCAGTCCCCGAAAGGGGGCTGGTCAGCCCCAGCATTTT
15	TRBJ1-2	TRBV5-5	-	CASSLVAGSNYGYTF	TGTGCCAGCAGCTTGGTAGCAGGGTCTAACTATGGCTACACCTTC
10	TRBJ2-7	TRBV5-4	-	CASSLHEQYF	TGTGCCAGCAGCTTACACGAGCAGTACTTC
14	TRBJ2-7	TRBV5-1	-	CASSYSQGSYEQYF	TGCGCCAGCAGCTATAGCCAAGGTAGCTACGAGCAGTACTTC
16	TRBJ1-5	TRBV25-1	-	CASSDNRAYSNQPQHF	TGTGCCAGCAGTGATAACAGGGCGTATAGCAATCAGCCCCAGCATTTT
16	TRBJ1-2	TRBV9	-	CASSGGSSPYTYGYTF	TGTGCCAGCAGCGGGGGCAGCTCACCTTACACCTATGGCTACACCTTC
13	TRBJ2-7	TRBV7-7	-	CASSVGTDYEQYF	TGTGCTAGCAGCGTGGGGACTGACTACGAGCAGTACTTC
11	TRBJ2-7	TRBV6-5	-	CASSYMGREHF	TGTGCCAGCAGTTACATGGGCCGGGAGCACTTC
14	TRBJ2-2	TRBV7-8	TRBD1	CASSRGQVAGELFF	TGTGCCAGCAGCCGGGGACAGGTGGCCGGGGAGCTGTTTTTT
17	TRBJ2-7	TRBV13	TRBD2	CASSSAGTSGRGHEQYF	TGTGCCAGCAGCTCTGCCGGGACTAGCGGGAGGGGACACGAGCAGTACTTC
17	TRBJ1-2	TRBV5-5	-	CASSLVAVWRANYGYTF	TGTGCCAGCAGCTTGGTCGCGGTATGGAGGGCTAACTATGGCTACACCTTC
15	TRBJ2-5	TRBV15	TRBD2	CATSVQREVVETQYF	TGTGCCACCAGCGTGCAACGGGAGGTCGTGGAGACCCAGTACTTC
15	TRBJ2-7	TRBV6-5	TRBD2	CASSYSASGPYEQYF	TGTGCCAGCAGTTACTCGGCTAGCGGACCCTACGAGCAGTACTTC